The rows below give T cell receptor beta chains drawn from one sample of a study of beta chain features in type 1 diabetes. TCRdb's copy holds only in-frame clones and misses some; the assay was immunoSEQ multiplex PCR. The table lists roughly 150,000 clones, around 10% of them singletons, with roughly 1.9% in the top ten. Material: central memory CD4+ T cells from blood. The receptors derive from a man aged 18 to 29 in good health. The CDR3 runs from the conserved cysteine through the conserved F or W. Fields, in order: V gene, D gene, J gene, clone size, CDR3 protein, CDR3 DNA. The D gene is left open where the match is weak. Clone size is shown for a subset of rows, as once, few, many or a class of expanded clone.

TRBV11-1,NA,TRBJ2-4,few,CASSLGTSKNIQYF,TGTGCCAGCAGCTTAGGGACAAGCAAAAACATTCAGTACTTC
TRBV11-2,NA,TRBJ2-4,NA,CASSLRGNIQYF,TGTGCCAGCAGCCTAAGGGGGAACATTCAGTACTTC
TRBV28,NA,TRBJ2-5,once,CASSLVGRTQYF,TGTGCCAGCAGTTTGGTGGGTCGGACCCAGTACTTC
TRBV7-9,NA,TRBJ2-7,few,CASSLQSRRTYEQYF,TGTGCCAGCAGCTTACAATCCCGCAGGACCTACGAGCAGTACTTC
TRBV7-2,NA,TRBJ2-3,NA,CASSFLGTLPTDTQYF,TGTGCCAGCAGCTTTCTGGGCACACTCCCCACAGATACGCAGTATTTT
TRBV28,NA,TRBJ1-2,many,CASSLVVSHRNYGYTF,TGTGCCAGCAGTTTAGTGGTCAGCCACCGAAACTATGGCTACACCTTC
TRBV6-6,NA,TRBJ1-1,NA,CASSYDTEAFF,TGTGCCAGCAGTTACGACACTGAAGCTTTCTTT
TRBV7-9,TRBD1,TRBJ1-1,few,CASSPGGAGNTEAFF,TGTGCCAGCAGCCCAGGGGGGGCTGGGAACACTGAAGCTTTCTTT
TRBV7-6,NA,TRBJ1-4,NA,CASSTSAMGEREKLFF,TGTGCCAGCAGCACCTCAGCGATGGGAGAGAGGGAAAAACTGTTTTTT
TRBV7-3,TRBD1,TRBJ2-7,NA,CASSLGTEYEQYF,TGTGCCAGCAGCTTAGGGACAGAGTACGAGCAGTACTTC
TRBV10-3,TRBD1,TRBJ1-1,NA,CAISEAVQGKNTEAFF,TGTGCCATCAGTGAGGCAGTACAGGGGAAGAACACTGAAGCTTTCTTT
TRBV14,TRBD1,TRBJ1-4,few,CASSTRQGIGEKLFF,TGTGCCAGCAGCACCCGACAGGGAATAGGTGAAAAACTGTTTTTT
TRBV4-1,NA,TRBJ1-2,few,CASSQDQGNYGYTF,TGCGCCAGCAGCCAGGACCAGGGTAACTATGGCTACACCTTC
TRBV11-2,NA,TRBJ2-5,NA,CASSADRQETQYF,TGTGCCAGCAGCGCGGACAGACAAGAGACCCAGTACTTC
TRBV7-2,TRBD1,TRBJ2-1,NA,CASRQDRAAYNEQFF,TGTGCCAGCAGACAGGACAGGGCGGCCTACAATGAGCAGTTCTTC